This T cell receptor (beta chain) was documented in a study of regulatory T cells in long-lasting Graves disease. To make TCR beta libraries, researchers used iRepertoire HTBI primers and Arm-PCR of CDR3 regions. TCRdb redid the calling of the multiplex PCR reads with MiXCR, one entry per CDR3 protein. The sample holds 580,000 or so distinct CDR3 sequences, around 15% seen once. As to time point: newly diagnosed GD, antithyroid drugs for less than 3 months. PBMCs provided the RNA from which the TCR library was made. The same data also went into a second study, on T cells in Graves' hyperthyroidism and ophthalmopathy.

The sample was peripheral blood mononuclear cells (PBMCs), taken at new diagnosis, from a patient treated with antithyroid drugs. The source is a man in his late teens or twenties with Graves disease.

CDR3 sequence: CASRSSGERYNEQFF. Written as DNA, the CDR3 is TGTGCCAGCAGGTCGTCTGGGGAGAGGTACAATGAGCAGTTCTTC. The chain recombines TRBV7-9 with TRBJ2-1; a possible D gene is TRBD2 (5 bases). The CDR3 loop spans 15 amino acids. CDR1 and CDR2 from the germline V gene are SEHNR and FQNEAQ (reference sequence). The V and J ends lost 6 bases and 4 bases respectively, with 16 bases between them.